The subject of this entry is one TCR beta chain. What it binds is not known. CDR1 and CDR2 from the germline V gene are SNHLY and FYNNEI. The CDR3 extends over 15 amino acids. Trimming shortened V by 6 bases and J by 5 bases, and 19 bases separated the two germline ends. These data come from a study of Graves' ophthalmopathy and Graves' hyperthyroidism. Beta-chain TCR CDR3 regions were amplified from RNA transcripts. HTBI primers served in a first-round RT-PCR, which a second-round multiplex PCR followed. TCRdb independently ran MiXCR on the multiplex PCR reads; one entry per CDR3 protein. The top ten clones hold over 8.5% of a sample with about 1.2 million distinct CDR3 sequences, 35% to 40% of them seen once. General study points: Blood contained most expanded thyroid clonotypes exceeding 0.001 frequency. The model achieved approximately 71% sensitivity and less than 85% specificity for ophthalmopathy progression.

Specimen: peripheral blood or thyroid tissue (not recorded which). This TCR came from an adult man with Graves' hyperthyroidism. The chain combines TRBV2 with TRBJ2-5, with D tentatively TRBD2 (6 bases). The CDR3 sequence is CASRAGTGSGETQYF. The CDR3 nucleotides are TGTGCCAGCAGAGCCGGGACGGGGAGCGGGGAGACCCAGTACTTC.